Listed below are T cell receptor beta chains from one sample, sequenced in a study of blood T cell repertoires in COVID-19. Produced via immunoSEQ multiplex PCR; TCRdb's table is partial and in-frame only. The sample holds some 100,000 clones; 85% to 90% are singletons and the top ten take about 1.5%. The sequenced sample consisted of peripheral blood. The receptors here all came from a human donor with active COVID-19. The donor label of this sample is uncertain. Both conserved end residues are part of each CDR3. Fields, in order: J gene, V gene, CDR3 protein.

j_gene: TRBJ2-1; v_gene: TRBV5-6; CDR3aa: CASSLAGDQFF
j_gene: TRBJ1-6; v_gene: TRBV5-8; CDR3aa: CASSLVLSGGSNSPLHF
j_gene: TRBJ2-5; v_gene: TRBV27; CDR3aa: CASRTGFGETQYF
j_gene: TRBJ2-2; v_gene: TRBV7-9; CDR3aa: CASRPRQGANTGELFF
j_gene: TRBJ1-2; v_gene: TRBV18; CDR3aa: CASSIVEGLAPYGYTF
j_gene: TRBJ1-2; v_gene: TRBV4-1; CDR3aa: CASSQDELDRGIYGYTF
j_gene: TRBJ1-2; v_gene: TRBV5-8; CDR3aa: CASTDYGYTF
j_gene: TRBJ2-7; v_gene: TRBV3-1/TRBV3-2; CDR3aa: CASSPNTGNIYEQYF
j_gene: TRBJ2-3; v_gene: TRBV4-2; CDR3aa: CASSQDLAGPGSTDTQYF
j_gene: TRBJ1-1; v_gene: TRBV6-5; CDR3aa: CASSRQGFTTEAFF
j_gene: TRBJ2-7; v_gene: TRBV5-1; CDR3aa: CASSLVPGDYEQYF
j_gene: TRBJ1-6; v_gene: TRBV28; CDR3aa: CASSPPPGSSYNSPLHF
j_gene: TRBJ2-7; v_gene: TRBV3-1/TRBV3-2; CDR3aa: CASSDDSTAYEQYF
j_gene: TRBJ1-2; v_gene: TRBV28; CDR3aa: CASSPGTGGDGYTF
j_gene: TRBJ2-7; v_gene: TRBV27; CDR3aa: CASSLTGGASYEQYF
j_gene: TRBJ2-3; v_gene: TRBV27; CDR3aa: CASHRSWGQLSTDTQYF
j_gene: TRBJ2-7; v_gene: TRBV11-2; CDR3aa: CASEQGAYEQYF
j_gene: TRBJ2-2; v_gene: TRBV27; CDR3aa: CASSLMTSGGATGELFF
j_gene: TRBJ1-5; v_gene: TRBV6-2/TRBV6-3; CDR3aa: CASSRVNSNQPQHF
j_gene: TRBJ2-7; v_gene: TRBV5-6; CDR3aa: CASSQRGIYEQYF
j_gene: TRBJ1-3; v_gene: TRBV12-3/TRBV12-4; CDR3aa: CASSVQGGNTIYF
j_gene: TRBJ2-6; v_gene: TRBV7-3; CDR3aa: CASSRVGANVLTF
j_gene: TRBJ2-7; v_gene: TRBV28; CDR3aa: CASSSPAGSYYEQYF
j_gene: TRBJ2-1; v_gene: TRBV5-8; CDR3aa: CASSLGQGISDEQFF
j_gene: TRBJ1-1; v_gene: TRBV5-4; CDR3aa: CASSDRNTEAFF
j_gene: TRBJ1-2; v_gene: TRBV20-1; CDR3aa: CSASVAAGGDYGYTF
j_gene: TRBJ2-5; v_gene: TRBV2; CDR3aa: CASRDSSLYQETQYF
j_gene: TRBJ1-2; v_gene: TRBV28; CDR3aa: CASSRTGLLWYGYTF
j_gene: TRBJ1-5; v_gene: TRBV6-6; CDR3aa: CAETDRTNQPQHF
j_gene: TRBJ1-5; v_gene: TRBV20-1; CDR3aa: CSASGPGQGLNQPQHF
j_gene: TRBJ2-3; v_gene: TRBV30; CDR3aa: CAWNNRVPTDTQYF
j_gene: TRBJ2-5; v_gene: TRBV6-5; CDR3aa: CASSLGQRQETQYF
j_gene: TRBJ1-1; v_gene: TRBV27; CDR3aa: CASSFTMNTEAFF
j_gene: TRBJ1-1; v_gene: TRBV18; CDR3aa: CASSPRTGGLNTEAFF
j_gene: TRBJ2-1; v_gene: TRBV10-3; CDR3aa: CAISDLAGASTDEQFF
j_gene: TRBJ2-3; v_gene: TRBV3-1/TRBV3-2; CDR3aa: CASSPRRGQNTDTQYF
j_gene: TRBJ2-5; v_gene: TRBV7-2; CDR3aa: CASSFVMTGSETQYF
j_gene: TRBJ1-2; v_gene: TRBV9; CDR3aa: CASSPGAGSYGYTF
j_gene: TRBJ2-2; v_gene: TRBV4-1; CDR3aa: CASSQAVDTGELFF
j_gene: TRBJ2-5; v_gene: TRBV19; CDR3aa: CASSHNSGGQETQYF
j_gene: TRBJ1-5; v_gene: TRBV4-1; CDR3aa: CASSQVASNQPQHF
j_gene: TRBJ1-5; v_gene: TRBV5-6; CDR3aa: CASSLRGASNQPQHF
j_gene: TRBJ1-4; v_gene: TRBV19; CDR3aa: CASSHRGEKLFF
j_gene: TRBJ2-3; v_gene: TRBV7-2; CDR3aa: CASSLAATDTQYF
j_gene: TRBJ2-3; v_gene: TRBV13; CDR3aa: CASSLGLAGDTQYF